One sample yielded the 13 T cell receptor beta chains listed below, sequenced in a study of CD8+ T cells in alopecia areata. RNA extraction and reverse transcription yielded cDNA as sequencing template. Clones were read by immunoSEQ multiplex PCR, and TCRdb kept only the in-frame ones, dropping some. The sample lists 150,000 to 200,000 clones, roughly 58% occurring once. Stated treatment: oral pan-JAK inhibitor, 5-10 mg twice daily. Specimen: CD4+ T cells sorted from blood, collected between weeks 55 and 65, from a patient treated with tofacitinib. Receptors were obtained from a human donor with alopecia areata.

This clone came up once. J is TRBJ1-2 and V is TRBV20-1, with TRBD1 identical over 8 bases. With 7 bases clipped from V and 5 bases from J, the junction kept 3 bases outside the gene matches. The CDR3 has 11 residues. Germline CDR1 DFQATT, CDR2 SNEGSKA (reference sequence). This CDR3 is CSVRTGYGYTF. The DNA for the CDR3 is TGCAGTGTCCGGACAGGGTATGGCTACACCTTC.

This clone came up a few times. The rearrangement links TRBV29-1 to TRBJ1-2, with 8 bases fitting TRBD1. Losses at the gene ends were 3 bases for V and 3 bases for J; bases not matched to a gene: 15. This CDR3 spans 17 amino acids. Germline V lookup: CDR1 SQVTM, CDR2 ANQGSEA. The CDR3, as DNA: TGCAGCGTTGAGGGGATGGGACAGGAACATTCAGACTATGGCTACACCTTC. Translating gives CSVEGMGQEHSDYGYTF.

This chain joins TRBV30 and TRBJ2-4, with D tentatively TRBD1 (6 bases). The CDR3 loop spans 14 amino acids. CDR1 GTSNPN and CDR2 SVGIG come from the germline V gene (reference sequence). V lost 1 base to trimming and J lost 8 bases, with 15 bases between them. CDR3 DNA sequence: TGTGCCTGGAGTGAGGCAGGGGCCCGGGACATTCAGTACTTC. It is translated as CAWSEAGARDIQYF.

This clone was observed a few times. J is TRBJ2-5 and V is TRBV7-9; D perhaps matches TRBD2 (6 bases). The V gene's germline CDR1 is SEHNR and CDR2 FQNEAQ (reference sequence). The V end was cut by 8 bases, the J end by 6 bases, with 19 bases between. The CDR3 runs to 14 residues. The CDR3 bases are TGTGCCAGCTCCTCCCCGGAGGGAGCCAAGACCCAGTACTTC. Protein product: CASSSPEGAKTQYF.

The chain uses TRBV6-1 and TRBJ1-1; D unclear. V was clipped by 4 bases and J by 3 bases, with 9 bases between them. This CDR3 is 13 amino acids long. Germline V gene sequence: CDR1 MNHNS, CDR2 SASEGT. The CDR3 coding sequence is TGTGCCAGCAGTGTTTCATTGGACACTGAAGCTTTCTTT. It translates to CASSVSLDTEAFF.

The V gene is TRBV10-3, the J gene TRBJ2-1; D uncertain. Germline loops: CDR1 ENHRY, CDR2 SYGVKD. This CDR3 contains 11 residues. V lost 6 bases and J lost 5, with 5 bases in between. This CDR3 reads CAISLNNEQFF. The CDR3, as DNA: TGTGCCATCAGCCTCAACAATGAGCAGTTCTTC.

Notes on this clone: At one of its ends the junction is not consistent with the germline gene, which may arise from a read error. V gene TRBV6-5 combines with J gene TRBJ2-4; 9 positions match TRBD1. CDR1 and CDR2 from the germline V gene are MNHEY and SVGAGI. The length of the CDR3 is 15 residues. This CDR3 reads CASSLTGTGKNIQYF. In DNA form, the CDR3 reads TGCGCCAGCAGCCTTACCGGGACAGGGAAAAACATTCAGTACTTC.

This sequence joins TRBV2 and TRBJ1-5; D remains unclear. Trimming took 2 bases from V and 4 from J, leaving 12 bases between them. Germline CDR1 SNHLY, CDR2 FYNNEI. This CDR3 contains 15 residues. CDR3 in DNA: TGTGCCAGCAGTGAAAACGGGTTTGGGAATCAGCCCCAGCATTTT. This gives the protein CASSENGFGNQPQHF.

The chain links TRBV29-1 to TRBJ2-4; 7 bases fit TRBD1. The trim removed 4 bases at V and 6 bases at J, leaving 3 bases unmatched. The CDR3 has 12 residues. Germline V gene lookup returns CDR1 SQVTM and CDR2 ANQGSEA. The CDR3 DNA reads TGCAGCGTTGTCCGGGACAGAAACATTCAGTACTTC. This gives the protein CSVVRDRNIQYF.

The CDR3 is CSVVRGDTQYF. The CDR3 DNA reads TGCAGTGTAGTAAGGGGAGATACGCAGTATTTT. V usage is TRBV20-1 and J usage is TRBJ2-3; possibly TRBD1 for D (5 bases). The CDR3 is 11 residues long. The germline gives CDR1 DFQATT, CDR2 SNEGSKA (reference sequence). Trimming cost V 7 bases and J 5 bases, with 10 bases left between them.

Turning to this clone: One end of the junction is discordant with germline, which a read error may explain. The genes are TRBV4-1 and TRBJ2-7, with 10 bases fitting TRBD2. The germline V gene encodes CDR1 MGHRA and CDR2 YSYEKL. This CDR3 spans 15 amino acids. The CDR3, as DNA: TGCGCCAGCAGCCAAGATTTCTCTAGCGGGGGAAACCAGGACTTC. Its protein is CASSQDFSSGGNQDF.

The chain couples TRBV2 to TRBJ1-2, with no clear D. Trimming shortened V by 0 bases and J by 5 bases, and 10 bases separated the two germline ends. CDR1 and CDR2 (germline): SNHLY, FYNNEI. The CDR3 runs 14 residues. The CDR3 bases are TGTGCCAGCAGTGAAGCGCTTCGGGCTTATGGCTACACCTTC. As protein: CASSEALRAYGYTF.

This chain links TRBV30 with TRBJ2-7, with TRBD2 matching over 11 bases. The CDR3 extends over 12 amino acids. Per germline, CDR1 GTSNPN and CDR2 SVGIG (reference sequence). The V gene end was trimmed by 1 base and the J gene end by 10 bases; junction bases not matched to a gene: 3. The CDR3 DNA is TGTGCCTGGAGTGCTACTAGCGGGGGACAGTACTTC. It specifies CAWSATSGGQYF.